This T cell receptor beta chain was identified during a study of shared clonotypes between healthy human individuals. In the study overall: Donor ages ranged 18 to 49 years: two women, three men.

This CDR3 contains 13 residues. V lost 9 bases to trimming and J lost 9 bases; unmatched junction nucleotides: 4. CDR1 is SGHNT, CDR2 YYREEE, per germline (reference sequence). Using immunoSEQ multiplex PCR, the repertoire was profiled, and TCRdb retains in-frame clones only, with some absent. The sample has fewer than 1 million clones; around 96% are singletons. Only CD45RO-negative cells positively selected for CCR7 counted as naive CD8 cells, so terminally differentiated effector memory CD45RA+ cells were excluded. The clonotype was recovered from a man aged 30 to 39 in good health. This sequence joins TRBV5-4 and TRBJ2-1, with 15 positions matching TRBD2. Sequencing input: naive CD8+ T cells sorted from blood. The CDR3 region is CATGLAGGIEQFF. The CDR3 nucleotides read TGTGCCACGGGACTAGCGGGAGGAATTGAGCAGTTCTTC.